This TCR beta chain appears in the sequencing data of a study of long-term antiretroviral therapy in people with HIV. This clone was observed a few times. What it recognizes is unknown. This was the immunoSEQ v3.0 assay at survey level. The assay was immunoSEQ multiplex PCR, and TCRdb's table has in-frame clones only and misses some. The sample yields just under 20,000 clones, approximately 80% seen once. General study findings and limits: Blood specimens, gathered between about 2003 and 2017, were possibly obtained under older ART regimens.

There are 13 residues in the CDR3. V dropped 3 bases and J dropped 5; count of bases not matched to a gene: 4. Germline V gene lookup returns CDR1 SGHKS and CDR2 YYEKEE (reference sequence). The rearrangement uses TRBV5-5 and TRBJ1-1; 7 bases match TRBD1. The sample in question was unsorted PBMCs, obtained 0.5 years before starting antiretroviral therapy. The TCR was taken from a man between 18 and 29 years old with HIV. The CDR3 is CASSWDRGTEAFF. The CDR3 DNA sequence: TGTGCCAGCAGCTGGGACAGAGGGACTGAAGCTTTCTTT.